The 26 T cell receptor beta chains below come from one sample, sequenced in a study of blood T cell repertoires in COVID-19. Only in-frame clones appear in the TCRdb table, and some are missing; sequencing was by immunoSEQ multiplex PCR. The sample consists of just under 350,000 clones, about 86% of them appearing once. Sequenced material: peripheral blood. These receptors were obtained from a man aged 25-40 years with active or convalescent COVID-19.

The chain couples TRBV6-1 to TRBJ2-7; D is unresolved. Germline V gives CDR1 MNHNS, CDR2 SASEGT. V lost 0 bases, J lost 3 bases, and 6 bases lay in between. The CDR3 sequence is 13 residues long. CDR3 loop: CASSEAHSYEQYF. The CDR3 region has the DNA TGTGCCAGCAGTGAAGCGCACAGCTACGAGCAGTACTTC.

Note on this clone: A single base separates this from a much larger clone, so it may be a read error. In the same sample, other DNA sequences code for this CDR3. The chain recombines TRBV12-3 or TRBV12-4 with TRBJ1-1, with 8 bases matching TRBD1. V shed 3 bases, J shed 8 bases, and the junction held 2 bases outside the gene matches. CDR3 length: 12 residues. CDR3 residues: CASSFGQGEAFF. CDR3 nucleotides: TGTGCCAGCAGTTTCGGACAGGGCGAAGCTTTCTTT.

This clone was counted once. The chain employs TRBV7-3 and TRBJ1-1; D is perhaps TRBD1 (6 bases). The V end was cut by 4 bases, the J end by 11 bases, with 14 bases between. Germline V gene data show CDR1 as SGHTA and CDR2 as FQGTGA. The CDR3 has 12 amino acids. CDR3 in DNA: TGTGCCAGCAGCTCCCAGGGGCAGGGGGCTTTCTTT. It encodes CASSSQGQGAFF. The variable domain in full, with the rest retrieved from reference TRBV7-3 and TRBJ1-1, is GAGVSQTPSNKVTEKGKYVELRCDPISGHTALYWYRQSLGQGPEFLIYFQGTGAADDSGLPNDRFFAVRPEGSVSTLKIQRTERGDSAVYLCASSSQGQGAFFGQGTRLTVV.

V and J are TRBV19 and TRBJ2-2; 7 bases align to TRBD2. CDR3 length equals 15 residues. The V gene end was trimmed by 3 bases and the J gene end by 4 bases; junction bases not matched to a gene: 5. Germline V gives CDR1 LNHDA, CDR2 SQIVND (reference sequence). In nucleotides, the CDR3 is TGTGCCAGTAGTATGGGCGGGAGTATCACCGGGGAGCTGTTTTTT. Encoded protein: CASSMGGSITGELFF.

The rearrangement links TRBV11-3 to TRBJ1-1, with D unresolved. The CDR3 totals 13 residues. V was cut by 8 bases and J by 3 bases, with 13 bases left in between. The germline gives CDR1 SGHNT, CDR2 YENEEA. DNA for the CDR3: TGTGCCAGCGGATTGAGTCGGGACACTGAAGCTTTCTTT. It is translated as CASGLSRDTEAFF.

Only one count was recorded for this clone. The V call is TRBV5-1, the J call TRBJ1-2, with 10 bases matching TRBD1. The germline V gene encodes CDR1 SGHRS and CDR2 YFSETQ. The CDR3 has 15 residues. Trimming cost V 4 bases and J 1 base; bases outside gene matches: 4. CDR3 nucleotide sequence: TGCGCCAGCAGCCCCAGGACAGGGGGTAACTATGGCTACACCTTC. Protein: CASSPRTGGNYGYTF.

J is TRBJ2-1 and V is TRBV7-3, with D maybe TRBD2 (6 bases). The CDR3 consists of 14 residues. Germline CDR1 and CDR2: SGHTA and FQGTGA. Trimming left V 2 bases short and J 4 bases short, with 9 bases between. CDR3 sequence reads: CASSLGREYNEQFF. For the CDR3, the DNA is TGTGCCAGCAGCTTAGGGCGGGAATACAATGAGCAGTTCTTC.

This chain connects TRBV5-1 to TRBJ2-7, with 9 bases fitting TRBD1. The germline gives CDR1 SGHRS, CDR2 YFSETQ. The CDR3 contains 13 residues. J was trimmed by 5 bases and V by 5 bases; bases with no gene match: 5. The CDR3 sequence: CASRGWTGDEQYF. CDR3 DNA sequence: TGCGCCAGCAGGGGTTGGACAGGGGACGAGCAGTACTTC.

This clone has a single count. The genes are TRBV6-5 and TRBJ2-1; 7 positions match TRBD1. J was trimmed by 6 bases and V by 7 bases; bases with no gene match: 12. CDR1 and CDR2 (germline): MNHEY, SVGAGI. CDR3 length: 15 residues. The CDR3 here is CASTHIGGASNEQFF. The CDR3 DNA follows: TGTGCCAGCACCCACATAGGGGGCGCTTCCAATGAGCAGTTCTTC.

This clone was recorded a few times. This chain links TRBV6-6 with TRBJ1-2, with 8 bases matching TRBD1. V lost 6 bases, J lost 3 bases, and 3 bases stayed unmatched. The CDR3 sequence is 13 residues long. Germline V gives CDR1 MNHNY, CDR2 SVGAGI (reference sequence). CDR3 protein: CASRQDRDYGYTF. The CDR3 nucleotides read TGTGCCAGCAGACAGGACAGGGACTATGGCTACACCTTC.

The J gene is TRBJ2-2, the V gene TRBV6-5, with D tentatively TRBD1 (5 bases). Germline V lookup: CDR1 MNHEY, CDR2 SVGAGI. This CDR3 region has 15 residues. Between the trimmed V and J ends, which lost 2 bases and 4 bases, there was a span of 11 bases. CDR3 amino acids: CASSYRQGSTGELFF. CDR3 in DNA: TGTGCCAGCAGTTACCGCCAGGGAAGCACCGGGGAGCTGTTTTTT.

This chain uses TRBV28 with TRBJ1-1, with 8 nucleotides matching TRBD1. Germline V lookup: CDR1 MDHEN, CDR2 SYDVKM. With V trimmed by 5 bases and J by 8 bases, 10 bases remained unmatched. The CDR3 is 14 amino acids. The CDR3 region has the DNA TGTGCCAGCAGTCCACGACAGGGGTTGTACGAAGCTTTCTTT. It yields the protein CASSPRQGLYEAFF.

The rearrangement joins TRBV28 to TRBJ2-3, with 10 bases matching TRBD2. J gave up 4 bases and V 5 bases, and 6 bases lay outside the gene matches. The CDR3 runs 15 residues. The germline V gene encodes CDR1 MDHEN and CDR2 SYDVKM. The CDR3 DNA reads as TGTGCCAGCAGTAACCTAGCGGGAGAGGCAGATACGCAGTATTTT. Protein: CASSNLAGEADTQYF.

The V and J genes are TRBV6-6 and TRBJ1-4, with a possible D match to TRBD1 (6 bases). Per germline, CDR1 MNHNY and CDR2 SVGAGI (reference sequence). The V end was cut by 7 bases, the J end by 5 bases, with 17 bases between. The CDR3 totals 15 residues. CDR3 in DNA: TGTGCCAGCACCCTTTACAGGGAATTAAATGAAAAACTGTTTTTT. This translates into CASTLYRELNEKLFF.

This clone was recorded a few times. V and J are TRBV5-1 and TRBJ2-1; D is unclear. Per germline, CDR1 SGHRS and CDR2 YFSETQ. The CDR3 consists of 16 residues. The V end lost 4 bases, the J end lost 0 bases, and 14 bases lay between the germline ends. CDR3 DNA sequence: TGCGCCAGCAGCCCCGGTCTCGGTCTCTCCTACAATGAGCAGTTCTTC. Protein product: CASSPGLGLSYNEQFF.

V and J are TRBV9 and TRBJ1-4, with a possible D match to TRBD1 (6 bases). V shed 2 bases and J shed 5 bases, with 13 bases lying between them. The germline gives CDR1 SGDLS, CDR2 YYNGEE. The CDR3 is 15 residues long. Written as DNA, the CDR3 is TGTGCCAGCAGCGTGGGGACACAGGACAATGAAAAACTGTTTTTT. This codes for CASSVGTQDNEKLFF.

The chain carries TRBV9 and TRBJ1-2; 10 bases line up with TRBD1. The V gene's germline CDR1 is SGDLS and CDR2 YYNGEE. The CDR3 extends over 14 amino acids. J gave up 6 bases and V 4 bases, and 6 bases lay outside the gene matches. CDR3 sequence: CASSPGTGEDGYTF. The CDR3 bases are TGTGCCAGCAGCCCGGGGACAGGGGAGGATGGCTACACCTTC. The full variable domain, completed using reference TRBV9 and TRBJ1-2, is DSGVTQTPKHLITATGQRVTLRCSPRSGDLSVYWYQQSLDQGLQFLIQYYNGEERAKGNILERFSAQQFPDLHSELNLSSLELGDSALYFCASSPGTGEDGYTFGSGTRLTVV.

This chain links TRBV5-5 with TRBJ1-6; D is perhaps TRBD1 (6 bases). This CDR3 region has 17 residues. Looked up from germline, CDR1 is SGHKS and CDR2 is YYEKEE (reference sequence). The V end lost 4 bases, the J end lost 4 bases, and 18 bases lay between the germline ends. The CDR3 DNA reads TGTGCCAGCAGCCCTAGGGGGGGGCAACTTTATAATTCACCCCTCCACTTT. This translates into CASSPRGGQLYNSPLHF.

The chain employs TRBV4-2 and TRBJ2-3, with D hard to call. Trimming took off 4 bases at V and 2 bases at J, with 7 bases between the two ends. The CDR3 covers 13 residues. Germline CDR1 LGHNA, CDR2 YNFKEQ. The CDR3 here is CASSPSLTDTQYF. The CDR3 DNA reads TGTGCCAGCAGCCCCTCCCTCACAGATACGCAGTATTTT.

The gene calls are TRBV3-1 (or the pseudogene TRBV3-2) and TRBJ2-6; D perhaps matches TRBD2 (5 bases). The CDR3 totals 15 residues. Germline-derived CDR1 and CDR2 are LGHDT and YNNKEL (reference sequence). Trimming stripped 4 bases from V and 4 bases from J, with 11 bases between. The CDR3 reads CASSPLPGGANVLTF. In nucleotides, the CDR3 is TGTGCCAGCAGCCCCCTCCCGGGAGGGGCCAACGTCCTGACTTTC.

The CDR3 sequence: CASSGTGGAVNTIYF. As DNA, the CDR3 is TGTGCCAGCAGTGGCACAGGGGGCGCGGTAAACACCATATATTTT. The chain joins TRBV25-1 to TRBJ1-3; 9 bases agree with TRBD1. Trimming at V came to 4 bases and at J to 6 bases, leaving 7 bases not matched to a gene. The CDR3 runs to 15 residues. Germline CDR1 MGHDK, CDR2 SYGVNS.

The genes are TRBV12-5 and TRBJ1-5; no firm D call. The germline gives CDR1 LGHNT, CDR2 FRNRAP. CDR3 size: 12 residues. V was trimmed by 7 bases and J by 0 bases, leaving 4 bases between them. This CDR3 reads CASAGSNQPQHF. CDR3 DNA: TGTGCTAGTGCAGGTAGCAATCAGCCCCAGCATTTT.

J is TRBJ2-7 and V is TRBV29-1, with D perhaps matching TRBD2 (6 bases). CDR1 and CDR2 (germline): SQVTM, ANQGSEA. CDR3 size: 13 residues. Trimming pared 4 bases from V and 3 bases from J, leaving 13 bases between. CDR3 bases: TGCAGCGTTGCCGGGGGAGTCCTCTACGAGCAGTACTTC. Translated, it gives CSVAGGVLYEQYF.

The rearrangement uses TRBV7-9 and TRBJ1-6; weak D call: TRBD1 (5 bases). Germline CDR1 and CDR2: SEHNR and FQNEAQ (reference sequence). V was shortened by 5 bases and J by 13 bases, with 24 bases between the two germline ends. This CDR3 has 16 amino acids. This CDR3 is CASSQSFGKGLGPLHF. For the CDR3, the DNA is TGTGCCAGCAGCCAATCGTTTGGGAAGGGGTTGGGGCCCCTCCACTTT. The whole variable domain, filled in from reference TRBV7-9 and TRBJ1-6, reads DTGVSQNPRHKITKRGQNVTFRCDPISEHNRLYWYRQTLGQGPEFLTYFQNEAQLEKSRLLSDRFSAERPKGSFSTLEIQRTEQGDSAMYLCASSQSFGKGLGPLHFGNGTRLTVT.

The genes are TRBV4-1 and TRBJ1-3; TRBD1 is a possible D gene (6 bases). The CDR3 totals 16 residues. The V gene's germline CDR1 is MGHRA and CDR2 YSYEKL. The V gene lost 0 bases and the J gene lost 2 bases, with 11 bases spanning the gap. CDR3 sequence: CASSQETGTTGNTIYF. The CDR3 nucleotides read TGCGCCAGCAGCCAAGAAACAGGGACAACTGGAAACACCATATATTTT.

V and J are TRBV7-2 and TRBJ1-4; no reliable D call. The V end lost 3 bases, the J end lost 4 bases, and 9 bases lay between the germline ends. CDR1 is SGHTA, CDR2 FQGNSA, per germline. The CDR3 sequence is 14 residues long. CDR3 in DNA: TGTGCCAGCAGCTTCGCGGGAGTTAATGAAAAACTGTTTTTT. Translated: CASSFAGVNEKLFF.